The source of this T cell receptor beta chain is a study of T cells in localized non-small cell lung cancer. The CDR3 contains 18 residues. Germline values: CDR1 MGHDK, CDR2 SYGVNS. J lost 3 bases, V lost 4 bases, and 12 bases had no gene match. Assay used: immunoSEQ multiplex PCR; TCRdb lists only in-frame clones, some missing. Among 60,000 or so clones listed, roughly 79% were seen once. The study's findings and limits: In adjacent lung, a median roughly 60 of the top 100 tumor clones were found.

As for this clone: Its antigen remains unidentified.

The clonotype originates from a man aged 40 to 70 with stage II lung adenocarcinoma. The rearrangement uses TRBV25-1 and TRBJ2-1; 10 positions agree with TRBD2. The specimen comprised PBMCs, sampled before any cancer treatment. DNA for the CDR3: TGTGCCAGCAGTGCCCCGAGGGTAGCGGGAGGCTTCTACAATGAGCAGTTCTTC. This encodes CASSAPRVAGGFYNEQFF.